The clone carrying this T cell receptor beta chain appeared many times. Time point meaning: newly diagnosed GD, antithyroid drugs for less than 3 months. The authors made the TCR library using RNA they extracted from PBMCs. Staff drew around 10 milliliters of peripheral blood into EDTA tubes. Researchers made TCR beta libraries by using iRepertoire HTBI primers and running Arm-PCR on CDR3 regions. TCRdb reanalysed the multiplex PCR reads using MiXCR and keeps one entry per CDR3 protein. The repertoire holds 500,000 to 700,000 distinct CDR3 sequences, with roughly 15% as singletons. This CDR3 spans 14 amino acids. With 5 bases removed from V and 3 bases from J, the gap between germline ends came to 11 bases. This record comes from a study of regulatory T cells in long-lasting Graves disease. These data also featured in a second study, about T cells in Graves' hyperthyroidism and ophthalmopathy.

The sequencing used peripheral blood mononuclear cells (PBMCs), collected at new diagnosis, from a patient treated with antithyroid drugs. The V and J genes are TRBV12-3 or TRBV12-4 and TRBJ1-5; D is ambiguous. The receptor was derived from a woman in her 30s with Graves disease. DNA for the CDR3: TGTGCCAGCAGTGCGGACGGTCACAATCAGCCCCAGCATTTT. Translating gives CASSADGHNQPQHF.